These 29 T cell receptor beta chains were sequenced from one sample in a study of blood T cell repertoires in COVID-19. Measured with immunoSEQ multiplex PCR; TCRdb has only the in-frame clones, and not every one. The sample comprises roughly 400,000 clones, 87% of which are singletons, and roughly 9.4% rests with the top ten. Sequencing was performed on PBMCs or T cells enriched from blood (not recorded which). These receptors all come from a woman aged 50 to 65 who had recovered from COVID-19.

The chain carries TRBV5-1 and TRBJ2-7, with 8 bases lining up with TRBD1. Germline V gene sequence: CDR1 SGHRS, CDR2 YFSETQ. J was trimmed by 4 bases and V by 2 bases; bases with no gene match: 11. The CDR3 consists of 16 residues. For the CDR3, the DNA is TGCGCCAGCAGCTTCACCTCCCGGGACAGGTATTACGAGCAGTACTTC. Translation gives CASSFTSRDRYYEQYF. The full variable domain, its missing parts supplied by reference TRBV5-1 and TRBJ2-7, is KAGVTQTPRYLIKTRGQQVTLSCSPISGHRSVSWYQQTPGQGLQFLFEYFSETQRNKGNFPGRFSGRQFSNSRSEMNVSTLELGDSALYLCASSFTSRDRYYEQYFGPGTRLTVT.

In its sample, this clone was seen once. The gene calls are TRBV27 and TRBJ2-2; 7 nucleotides match TRBD1. The V gene's germline CDR1 is MNHEY and CDR2 SMNVEV (reference sequence). The CDR3 runs to 16 residues. The ends lost 5 bases at V and 0 bases at J; junction bases unmatched: 6. The CDR3 loop reads CASSPGTVANTGELFF. CDR3 bases: TGTGCCAGCAGTCCTGGGACAGTGGCGAACACCGGGGAGCTGTTTTTT.

In this sample, this clone turned up once. The gene calls are TRBV19 and TRBJ1-5; no clear D. This CDR3 is built from 14 residues. The germline CDR1 and CDR2 sequences are LNHDA and SQIVND (reference sequence). Deletions cut 5 bases from V and 6 bases from J, with 14 bases between. DNA of the CDR3: TGTGCCAGTAGTCCGACGTTGGGCATTCAGCCCCAGCATTTT. As protein: CASSPTLGIQPQHF.

This chain joins TRBV27 and TRBJ1-2; D call uncertain. Trimming removed 5 bases from V and 4 bases from J, with 14 bases in between. This CDR3 comprises 14 residues. Per germline, CDR1 MNHEY and CDR2 SMNVEV (reference sequence). CDR3 residues: CASSVSEASYGYTF. The CDR3 nucleotides read TGTGCCAGCAGTGTGTCTGAGGCTTCCTATGGCTACACCTTC.

This clone has only a few counts. V usage is TRBV28 and J usage is TRBJ1-1, with D tentatively TRBD1 (5 bases). The V end was cut by 3 bases, the J end by 0 bases, with 8 bases between. Germline assignment: CDR1 MDHEN and CDR2 SYDVKM. This CDR3 has 14 residues. DNA for the CDR3: TGTGCCAGCAGTTTCAGGGCCCTGAACACTGAAGCTTTCTTT. It specifies CASSFRALNTEAFF. Looking up the rest from reference TRBV28 and TRBJ1-1 gives the full variable domain: DVKVTQSSRYLVKRTGEKVFLECVQDMDHENMFWYRQDPGLGLRLIYFSYDVKMKEKGDIPEGYSVSREKKERFSLILESASTNQTSMYLCASSFRALNTEAFFGQGTRLTVV.

The V and J genes are TRBV7-8 and TRBJ2-7; D is possibly TRBD1 (6 bases). This CDR3 is built from 16 residues. The V end lost 1 base, the J end lost 3 bases, and 16 bases lay between the germline ends. Germline CDR1 SGHVS, CDR2 FQNEAQ. The CDR3 DNA reads TGTGCCAGCAGCTTAGGACCAGGGGCGTCAGGCTACGAGCAGTACTTC. Residues: CASSLGPGASGYEQYF.

In this sample, this clone turned up a few times. This chain joins TRBV7-9 and TRBJ1-3, with D tentatively TRBD1 (6 bases). CDR1 SEHNR and CDR2 FQNEAQ come from the germline V gene (reference sequence). CDR3 length: 18 residues. The V and J ends lost 5 bases and 3 bases respectively, with 23 bases between them. The CDR3 nucleotides are TGTGCCAGCAGCCTATACGTGGGAATGTGGGGACATGGAAACACCATATATTTT. This sequence encodes CASSLYVGMWGHGNTIYF. Using reference TRBV7-9 and TRBJ1-3 for the parts outside the CDR3, the full variable domain is DTGVSQNPRHKITKRGQNVTFRCDPISEHNRLYWYRQTLGQGPEFLTYFQNEAQLEKSRLLSDRFSAERPKGSFSTLEIQRTEQGDSAMYLCASSLYVGMWGHGNTIYFGEGSWLTVV.

The chain recombines TRBV9 with TRBJ2-7, with a weak D call TRBD2 (5 bases). The CDR3 length is 14 residues. V was trimmed by 2 bases and J by 3 bases, leaving 12 bases between them. Germline V gene sequence: CDR1 SGDLS, CDR2 YYNGEE. CDR3 sequence reads: CASSVGETGYEQYF. CDR3 coding DNA: TGTGCCAGCAGCGTCGGGGAGACGGGCTACGAGCAGTACTTC.

The V and J genes are TRBV4-2 and TRBJ1-5; D unresolved. Trimming removed 0 bases at V and 2 bases at J, with 11 bases between. This CDR3 is 16 amino acids long. Germline loops: CDR1 LGHNA, CDR2 YNFKEQ. CDR3 region: CASSQESTRGNQPQHF. DNA of the CDR3: TGTGCCAGCAGCCAAGAAAGTACCCGGGGCAATCAGCCCCAGCATTTT.

The rearrangement links TRBV25-1 to TRBJ1-6; D call uncertain. Trimming removed 8 bases at V and 10 bases at J, with 18 bases between. CDR3 size: 14 residues. Germline V gene data show CDR1 as MGHDK and CDR2 as SYGVNS. CDR3 loop: CASLPGSLKSPLHF. The CDR3 region has the DNA TGTGCCAGCCTGCCTGGGAGTTTAAAATCACCCCTCCACTTT. Full variable domain (missing parts from reference TRBV25-1 and TRBJ1-6): EADIYQTPRYLVIGTGKKITLECSQTMGHDKMYWYQQDPGMELHLIHYSYGVNSTEKGDLSSESTVSRIRTEHFPLTLESARPSHTSQYLCASLPGSLKSPLHFGNGTRLTVT.

The chain uses TRBV30 and TRBJ1-1; the D gene is possibly TRBD1 (5 bases). CDR3 length: 12 amino acids. CDR1 is GTSNPN and CDR2 is SVGIG in the germline V gene (reference sequence). V was clipped by 8 bases and J by 6 bases, with 16 bases between them. The CDR3 loop is CALLGGFSEAFF. Written as DNA, the CDR3 is TGTGCCCTATTGGGGGGGTTCTCTGAAGCTTTCTTT.

The chain recombines TRBV24-1 with TRBJ1-5; TRBD1 matches at 9 bases. The CDR3 extends over 20 amino acids. Trimming removed 4 bases from V and 3 bases from J; junction bases left unmatched: 18. Germline CDR1 reads KGHDR; CDR2 reads SFDVKD. Here the CDR3 DNA reads TGTGCCACCAGTGACCCTAGTCCCGGGACAGGGCCGGGGGTCAATCAGCCCCAGCATTTT. Protein sequence: CATSDPSPGTGPGVNQPQHF.

This sequence joins TRBV5-1 and TRBJ2-5; D may be TRBD2 (5 bases). CDR3 length: 17 residues. Germline V lookup: CDR1 SGHRS, CDR2 YFSETQ. Trimming cost V 0 bases and J 4 bases, with 19 bases left between them. CDR3 region: CASSLGAGSRRGETQYF. The CDR3 coding sequence is TGCGCCAGCAGCTTGGGGGCGGGCTCCCGGCGAGGAGAGACCCAGTACTTC.

This rearrangement joins TRBV5-1 to TRBJ2-6, with D possibly matching TRBD1 (5 bases). Per the germline V gene, CDR1 is SGHRS and CDR2 is YFSETQ. CDR3 length: 15 amino acids. The V end lost 2 bases, the J end lost 0 bases, and 6 bases lay between the germline ends. In DNA, the CDR3 is TGCGCCAGCAGCTTCGACAGCTCTGGGGCCAACGTCCTGACTTTC. This codes for CASSFDSSGANVLTF. The full variable domain, its missing parts supplied by reference TRBV5-1 and TRBJ2-6, is KAGVTQTPRYLIKTRGQQVTLSCSPISGHRSVSWYQQTPGQGLQFLFEYFSETQRNKGNFPGRFSGRQFSNSRSEMNVSTLELGDSALYLCASSFDSSGANVLTFGAGSRLTVL.

This chain uses TRBV27 with TRBJ2-1; the match to TRBD1 covers 9 bases. After removal of 0 bases from V and 7 bases from J, the junction contained 4 bases not matched to a gene. The CDR3 length is 15 residues. Germline assignment: CDR1 MNHEY and CDR2 SMNVEV (reference sequence). This chain's CDR3 is CASSLSGQGGNEQFF. DNA for the CDR3: TGTGCCAGCAGTTTATCGGGACAGGGCGGGAATGAGCAGTTCTTC.

The chain combines TRBV3-1 (or the pseudogene TRBV3-2) with TRBJ2-7; tentatively, D is TRBD2 (5 bases). Trimming shortened V by 8 bases and J by 5 bases, and 16 bases separated the two germline ends. The CDR3 is 13 amino acids. CDR1 and CDR2 from the germline V gene are LGHDT and YNNKEL (reference sequence). CDR3: CASAGLYQDEQYF. The CDR3 DNA is TGTGCCAGCGCTGGACTCTATCAGGACGAGCAGTACTTC.

This chain connects TRBV28 to TRBJ1-3; D gene unclear. Germline CDR1 MDHEN, CDR2 SYDVKM. This CDR3 region has 14 residues. The V gene lost 5 bases and the J gene lost 0 bases, with 8 bases spanning the gap. CDR3 coding DNA: TGTGCCAGCAGTCCCTATAACTCTGGAAACACCATATATTTT. This sequence encodes CASSPYNSGNTIYF.

This chain joins TRBV27 and TRBJ1-1; 8 nucleotides agree with TRBD1. J gave up 7 bases and V 10 bases, and 5 bases lay outside the gene matches. The CDR3 consists of 11 residues. Germline CDR1 reads MNHEY; CDR2 reads SMNVEV (reference sequence). CDR3 DNA sequence: TGTGCCATCCACAGGGGGAATGAAGCTTTCTTT. It codes for CAIHRGNEAFF.

This clone was seen just once. This chain connects TRBV4-1 to TRBJ1-1, with 9 bases aligning to TRBD1. This CDR3 has 16 amino acids. CDR1 and CDR2 (germline): MGHRA, YSYEKL. Losses at the gene ends were 5 bases for V and 4 bases for J; bases not matched to a gene: 11. CDR3 DNA: TGCGCCAGCAGCGGAGCCGGGACAGGGAGGTTCACTGAAGCTTTCTTT. Encoded protein: CASSGAGTGRFTEAFF.

The chain links TRBV9 to TRBJ1-5; 7 nucleotides align to TRBD1. Germline assignment: CDR1 SGDLS and CDR2 YYNGEE. This CDR3 is built from 14 residues. Germline trimming cut 3 bases from V and 4 bases from J; bases unmatched to any gene: 4. The CDR3 loop is CASSAGQNNQPQHF. Written as DNA, the CDR3 is TGTGCCAGCAGCGCGGGACAGAATAATCAGCCCCAGCATTTT.

This chain uses TRBV4-1 with TRBJ1-1, with D unclear. Trimming pared 1 base from V and 8 bases from J, leaving 20 bases between. This CDR3 region has 16 residues. Germline CDR1 is MGHRA and CDR2 is YSYEKL. DNA of the CDR3: TGCGCCAGCAGCCAAGGGGTGAGGGCCCGAGGGTGGGAAGCTTTCTTT. Protein sequence: CASSQGVRARGWEAFF.

J is TRBJ1-5 and V is TRBV12-3 or TRBV12-4, with D unclear. This CDR3 has 13 residues. Trimming removed 3 bases at V and 4 bases at J, with 7 bases between. CDR3 region: CASSFTRNQPQHF. The CDR3 DNA is TGTGCCAGCAGTTTCACCAGGAATCAGCCCCAGCATTTT.

This sequence joins TRBV7-2 and TRBJ1-3, with 8 bases fitting TRBD1. CDR3 size: 16 residues. Trimming cost V 6 bases and J 0 bases; bases outside gene matches: 7. Germline values: CDR1 SGHTA, CDR2 FQGNSA. CDR3 sequence: CASRLAGGRSGNTIYF. DNA of the CDR3: TGTGCCAGCAGGCTAGCAGGGGGCCGCTCTGGAAACACCATATATTTT.

The genes are TRBV9 and TRBJ1-1, with a weak D call TRBD1 (6 bases). The V end was cut by 1 base, the J end by 3 bases, with 25 bases between. CDR1 and CDR2 (germline): SGDLS, YYNGEE. The CDR3 is 19 amino acids. CDR3 amino acids: CASSVSPHLDRDTYTEAFF. In nucleotides, the CDR3 is TGTGCCAGCAGCGTATCCCCCCACCTCGACCGGGACACGTACACTGAAGCTTTCTTT.

A single count supports this clone. This chain links TRBV6-1 with TRBJ1-2, with unresolved D. The CDR3 runs 19 residues. The germline gives CDR1 MNHNS, CDR2 SASEGT. V lost 0 bases and J lost 3, with 23 bases in between. The CDR3 sequence: CASSEARIGVSPVYYGYTF. As DNA, the CDR3 is TGTGCCAGCAGTGAAGCGCGGATCGGGGTATCGCCGGTATACTATGGCTACACCTTC.

The V and J genes are TRBV3-1 (or the pseudogene TRBV3-2) and TRBJ2-7; D unresolved. Trimming pared 0 bases from V and 4 bases from J, leaving 4 bases between. Germline-derived CDR1 and CDR2 are LGHDT and YNNKEL (reference sequence). This CDR3 is 12 amino acids long. The CDR3 region has the DNA TGTGCCAGCAGCCAAGACGGGTACGAGCAGTACTTC. Translating gives CASSQDGYEQYF.

The rearrangement links TRBV12-3 or TRBV12-4 to TRBJ1-3, with D tentatively TRBD1 (6 bases). The CDR3 is made up of 13 amino acids. V lost 7 bases to trimming and J lost 8 bases, with 15 bases between them. CDR3 in DNA: TGTGCCAGCACCTGGACAGTCGGGCACACCATATATTTT. It encodes CASTWTVGHTIYF.

V usage is TRBV5-1 and J usage is TRBJ2-3, with 11 bases identical to TRBD2. The CDR3 totals 16 residues. Germline V gene data show CDR1 as SGHRS and CDR2 as YFSETQ. Unmatched junction bases numbered 7, after V lost 1 base and J lost 6 bases. The CDR3 DNA follows: TGCGCCAGCAGCTTGACTAGCGGGGGCCTCCCGGATACGCAGTATTTT. It is translated as CASSLTSGGLPDTQYF.

The chain is built from TRBV6-5 and TRBJ1-6, with 7 bases identical to TRBD1. The CDR3 totals 14 residues. Per the germline V gene, CDR1 is MNHEY and CDR2 is SVGAGI. Trimming took 6 bases from V and 8 from J; bases not matched to a gene: 7. This CDR3 reads CASRQGRGHSPLHF. CDR3 nucleotides: TGTGCCAGCAGGCAGGGTAGGGGGCATTCACCCCTCCACTTT.